These T cell receptor beta chains were read from a single sample in a study of T cell responses to AZD1222 COVID-19 vaccine. This table comes from immunoSEQ multiplex PCR, and its TCRdb copy is limited to in-frame clones, with some not included. The table lists 12,000 to 15,000 clones, 70% to 85% of them singletons. The specimen comprised peripheral blood, sampled 28 days after the second AZD1222 dose. The receptor source for this set is an adult who received the AZD1222 COVID-19 vaccine. The CDR3 runs from the conserved cysteine through the conserved F or W. D genes are given only for firm matches. A clone size is listed for some rows: how often the clone was seen (once, few, many), or a class if it is expanded.

cdr3_aa: CAWSVTLSNQPQHF; cdr3_nt: TGTGCCTGGAGTGTTACGCTTAGCAATCAGCCCCAGCATTTT; j_call: TRBJ1-5; d_call: -; clone_size: -; v_call: TRBV30
cdr3_aa: CASSPHPGVDDGYTF; cdr3_nt: TGTGCCAGCTCACCCCACCCCGGAGTGGATGATGGCTACACCTTC; j_call: TRBJ1-2; d_call: -; clone_size: few; v_call: TRBV18
cdr3_aa: CASNSLESLAGGSGELFF; cdr3_nt: TGTGCCAGCAATTCTTTAGAGTCACTAGCGGGAGGATCTGGGGAGCTGTTTTTT; j_call: TRBJ2-2; d_call: TRBD2; clone_size: few; v_call: TRBV27
cdr3_aa: CASSLQKNTEAFF; cdr3_nt: TGTGCCAGCAGCCTCCAAAAGAACACTGAAGCTTTCTTT; j_call: TRBJ1-1; d_call: -; clone_size: -; v_call: TRBV6-5
cdr3_aa: CASSRFLAGGYNEQFF; cdr3_nt: TGCGCCAGCAGCCGTTTCCTAGCGGGAGGTTACAATGAGCAGTTCTTC; j_call: TRBJ2-1; d_call: TRBD2; clone_size: -; v_call: TRBV4-3
cdr3_aa: CASSPQGRDRHEAFF; cdr3_nt: TGTGCCAGCAGCCCTCAAGGCCGGGACAGACATGAAGCTTTCTTT; j_call: TRBJ1-1; d_call: TRBD1; clone_size: -; v_call: TRBV13
cdr3_aa: CASSGGVLSYNEQFF; cdr3_nt: TGTGCCAGCAGCGGGGGAGTTCTCTCCTACAATGAGCAGTTCTTC; j_call: TRBJ2-1; d_call: -; clone_size: -; v_call: TRBV28
cdr3_aa: CASSPPTSGRNLETQYF; cdr3_nt: TGTGCCAGCAGCCCTCCCACTAGCGGGAGGAATTTAGAGACCCAGTACTTC; j_call: TRBJ2-5; d_call: TRBD2; clone_size: -; v_call: TRBV3-1/TRBV3-2
cdr3_aa: CAISAGPGQPQHF; cdr3_nt: TGTGCCATCAGTGCAGGGCCCGGGCAGCCCCAGCATTTT; j_call: TRBJ1-5; d_call: -; clone_size: -; v_call: TRBV10-3
cdr3_aa: CASSVVDRNSPLHF; cdr3_nt: TGTGCCAGCAGCGTAGTTGATCGTAATTCACCCCTCCACTTT; j_call: TRBJ1-6; d_call: -; clone_size: few; v_call: TRBV9
cdr3_aa: CASSPGLSNQPQHF; cdr3_nt: TGCGCCAGCAGCCCCGGACTCAGCAATCAGCCCCAGCATTTT; j_call: TRBJ1-5; d_call: -; clone_size: -; v_call: TRBV5-1
cdr3_aa: CASSLGTNTEAFF; cdr3_nt: TGCGCCAGCAGCCTAGGGACGAACACTGAAGCTTTCTTT; j_call: TRBJ1-1; d_call: -; clone_size: -; v_call: TRBV5-1
cdr3_aa: CSVEGGAGNTIYF; cdr3_nt: TGCAGCGTGGAGGGGGGGGCTGGAAACACCATATATTTT; j_call: TRBJ1-3; d_call: -; clone_size: -; v_call: TRBV29-1
cdr3_aa: CSVTKTSGRYEQYF; cdr3_nt: TGCAGCGTTACTAAAACTAGCGGGAGGTACGAGCAGTACTTC; j_call: TRBJ2-7; d_call: TRBD2; clone_size: -; v_call: TRBV29-1
cdr3_aa: CASSLRPYNEQFF; cdr3_nt: TGTGCCAGCAGTTTAAGGCCTTACAATGAGCAGTTCTTC; j_call: TRBJ2-1; d_call: -; clone_size: -; v_call: TRBV27
cdr3_aa: CASSSPREGYNSPLHF; cdr3_nt: TGTGCCAGCAGCTCCCCCCGTGAGGGGTATAATTCACCCCTCCACTTT; j_call: TRBJ1-6; d_call: -; clone_size: few; v_call: TRBV11-2
cdr3_aa: CSGGTGGTDTQYF; cdr3_nt: TGCAGCGGGGGGACAGGGGGCACAGATACGCAGTATTTT; j_call: TRBJ2-3; d_call: TRBD1; clone_size: -; v_call: TRBV29-1
cdr3_aa: CASSMDITGELFF; cdr3_nt: TGTGCCAGCAGTATGGACATTACCGGGGAGCTGTTTTTT; j_call: TRBJ2-2; d_call: -; clone_size: -; v_call: TRBV2
cdr3_aa: CASSLTSGASYEQYF; cdr3_nt: TGTGCCAGCAGCCTTACTAGCGGCGCCTCCTACGAGCAGTACTTC; j_call: TRBJ2-7; d_call: TRBD2; clone_size: -; v_call: TRBV4-2
cdr3_aa: CASSQEYEQYF; cdr3_nt: TGTGCCAGCAGCCAAGAATACGAGCAGTACTTC; j_call: TRBJ2-7; d_call: -; clone_size: -; v_call: TRBV14
cdr3_aa: CASSLGDRGGYNEQFF; cdr3_nt: TGTGCCAGCAGCTTAGGAGACAGGGGAGGGTACAATGAGCAGTTCTTC; j_call: TRBJ2-1; d_call: -; clone_size: -; v_call: TRBV7-2
cdr3_aa: CAISGGLGQPQHF; cdr3_nt: TGTGCCATCAGTGGGGGGCTGGGTCAGCCCCAGCATTTT; j_call: TRBJ1-5; d_call: -; clone_size: -; v_call: TRBV10-3
cdr3_aa: CASSPGVIQETQYF; cdr3_nt: TGTGCCAGCAGCCCAGGGGTCATCCAAGAGACCCAGTACTTC; j_call: TRBJ2-5; d_call: -; clone_size: -; v_call: TRBV7-3
cdr3_aa: CASSHGAGTHYGYTF; cdr3_nt: TGTGCCAGCAGCCATGGCGCCGGGACACACTATGGCTACACCTTC; j_call: TRBJ1-2; d_call: -; clone_size: -; v_call: TRBV7-9
cdr3_aa: CASSLDGYEQYF; cdr3_nt: TGTGCCAGCAGCTTGGACGGATACGAGCAGTACTTC; j_call: TRBJ2-7; d_call: -; clone_size: -; v_call: TRBV5-8
cdr3_aa: CASSPSGNTIYF; cdr3_nt: TGCGCCAGCAGCCCCAGTGGAAACACCATATATTTT; j_call: TRBJ1-3; d_call: -; clone_size: -; v_call: TRBV10-2
cdr3_aa: CASSDDRAPGETQYF; cdr3_nt: TGTGCCAGCAGTGACGACAGGGCCCCCGGCGAGACCCAGTACTTC; j_call: TRBJ2-5; d_call: TRBD1; clone_size: -; v_call: TRBV6-1
cdr3_aa: CSVRDSYGYTF; cdr3_nt: TGCAGCGTGAGGGACAGCTATGGCTACACCTTC; j_call: TRBJ1-2; d_call: TRBD1; clone_size: once; v_call: TRBV29-1
cdr3_aa: CASRGQGNGYTF; cdr3_nt: TGTGCCAGCAGAGGACAGGGCAATGGCTACACCTTC; j_call: TRBJ1-2; d_call: TRBD1; clone_size: -; v_call: TRBV11-2
cdr3_aa: CASSNRGGQPQHF; cdr3_nt: TGTGCCAGCAGTAACAGGGGCGGCCAGCCCCAGCATTTT; j_call: TRBJ1-5; d_call: TRBD1; clone_size: once; v_call: TRBV6-5
cdr3_aa: CATSETGETQYF; cdr3_nt: TGTGCCACCAGTGAGACAGGAGAGACCCAGTACTTC; j_call: TRBJ2-5; d_call: -; clone_size: once; v_call: TRBV24-1
cdr3_aa: CASSIVGGTRELFF; cdr3_nt: TGTGCCAGTAGTATAGTGGGGGGAACCAGGGAGCTGTTTTTT; j_call: TRBJ2-2; d_call: -; clone_size: few; v_call: TRBV19
cdr3_aa: CSARIRNEQFF; cdr3_nt: TGCAGTGCTAGGATCCGGAATGAGCAGTTCTTC; j_call: TRBJ2-1; d_call: -; clone_size: once; v_call: TRBV20-1
cdr3_aa: CASRESGTSNEQFF; cdr3_nt: TGTGCCAGCAGAGAATCCGGGACGAGCAATGAGCAGTTCTTC; j_call: TRBJ2-1; d_call: -; clone_size: -; v_call: TRBV11-2
cdr3_aa: CASSFSQGASEQYF; cdr3_nt: TGTGCCAGCAGCTTTTCGCAGGGGGCGTCTGAGCAGTACTTC; j_call: TRBJ2-7; d_call: TRBD1; clone_size: few; v_call: TRBV5-4
cdr3_aa: CASSQGLYEQYF; cdr3_nt: TGTGCCAGCAGCCAAGGGCTCTACGAGCAGTACTTC; j_call: TRBJ2-7; d_call: -; clone_size: -; v_call: TRBV4-2
cdr3_aa: CASSTFWGSREKLFF; cdr3_nt: TGCGCCAGCAGTACCTTTTGGGGGTCTAGGGAAAAACTGTTTTTT; j_call: TRBJ1-4; d_call: -; clone_size: -; v_call: TRBV10-2
cdr3_aa: CASSLYSAEKAYF; cdr3_nt: TGTGCCAGCAGCTTATATTCGGCGGAAAAAGCGTACTTC; j_call: TRBJ2-7; d_call: -; clone_size: -; v_call: TRBV7-9
cdr3_aa: CASSRAGAGFNQPQHF; cdr3_nt: TGTGCCAGCAGCCGGGCAGGGGCTGGTTTCAATCAGCCCCAGCATTTT; j_call: TRBJ1-5; d_call: -; clone_size: -; v_call: TRBV27
cdr3_aa: CASSLRGTGDFEQYF; cdr3_nt: TGCGCCAGCAGCTTGAGAGGGACAGGGGACTTTGAGCAGTACTTC; j_call: TRBJ2-7; d_call: TRBD1; clone_size: -; v_call: TRBV5-1
cdr3_aa: CASSLAGLSTGELFF; cdr3_nt: TGCGCCAGCAGCTTGGCCGGGCTGAGCACCGGGGAGCTGTTTTTT; j_call: TRBJ2-2; d_call: -; clone_size: -; v_call: TRBV5-1
cdr3_aa: CASSLVSNQPQHF; cdr3_nt: TGCGCCAGCAGCTTGGTGAGTAATCAGCCCCAGCATTTT; j_call: TRBJ1-5; d_call: -; clone_size: -; v_call: TRBV5-1
cdr3_aa: CASSTRGQGTYEQYF; cdr3_nt: TGTGCCAGCAGCACGAGGGGACAGGGGACCTACGAGCAGTACTTC; j_call: TRBJ2-7; d_call: TRBD1; clone_size: few; v_call: TRBV5-4
cdr3_aa: CASRMGYGYTF; cdr3_nt: TGTGCCAGCAGGATGGGCTATGGCTACACCTTC; j_call: TRBJ1-2; d_call: -; clone_size: -; v_call: TRBV9
cdr3_aa: CASSEPRDSPFRYEQFF; cdr3_nt: TGTGCCAGCAGTGAGCCAAGGGACAGCCCATTTCGGTATGAGCAGTTCTTC; j_call: TRBJ2-1; d_call: TRBD1; clone_size: -; v_call: TRBV6-1
cdr3_aa: CASSWGGGGVNEQFF; cdr3_nt: TGTGCCAGTAGTTGGGGAGGGGGCGGGGTGAATGAGCAGTTCTTC; j_call: TRBJ2-1; d_call: -; clone_size: -; v_call: TRBV19
cdr3_aa: CASSLTASRGAGANVLTF; cdr3_nt: TGTGCCAGCAGCTTGACCGCGTCACGCGGAGCTGGGGCCAACGTCCTGACTTTC; j_call: TRBJ2-6; d_call: -; clone_size: -; v_call: TRBV7-9
cdr3_aa: CSVEDRLGDYTF; cdr3_nt: TGCAGCGTGGAGGACAGGCTCGGTGACTACACCTTC; j_call: TRBJ1-2; d_call: TRBD1; clone_size: -; v_call: TRBV29-1
cdr3_aa: CASSSPGVRGMEQFF; cdr3_nt: TGTGCCAGCAGCTCCCCGGGCGTGAGAGGGATGGAGCAGTTCTTC; j_call: TRBJ2-1; d_call: -; clone_size: -; v_call: TRBV7-3
cdr3_aa: CASSTLFEAFF; cdr3_nt: TGTGCCAGCAGTACGCTTTTTGAAGCTTTCTTT; j_call: TRBJ1-1; d_call: -; clone_size: once; v_call: TRBV27
cdr3_aa: CASSVGPPNSPLHF; cdr3_nt: TGTGCCAGCAGCGTAGGACCCCCCAATTCACCCCTCCACTTT; j_call: TRBJ1-6; d_call: -; clone_size: -; v_call: TRBV9